The 7 T cell receptor beta chains below all came from one sample that was sequenced in a study of cytomegalovirus exposure and HLA in healthy donors. It was with 60 Vbeta and 13 Jbeta primers that the PCR ran. Method: immunoSEQ multiplex PCR; TCRdb's copy keeps in-frame clones and lacks some. The repertoire includes about 170,000 clones, almost 75% of them detected once, and under 7% sits in the top ten. Source material: PBMCs. These receptor sequences come from a woman younger than 30 in good health and CMV-seropositive.

V is TRBV5-1 and J is TRBJ1-5, with TRBD1 matching over 8 bases. Germline V lookup: CDR1 SGHRS, CDR2 YFSETQ. V shed 4 bases, J shed 2 bases, and the junction held 2 bases outside the gene matches. CDR3 size: 14 residues. The CDR3, as DNA: TGCGCCAGCAGCCTACAGGGGGGCAATCAGCCCCAGCATTTT. Translation: CASSLQGGNQPQHF.

This clone has just a few counts. The chain is built from TRBV9 and TRBJ2-3, with D possibly matching TRBD2 (6 bases). The CDR3 has 15 residues. Trimming shortened V by 0 bases and J by 1 base, and 9 bases separated the two germline ends. Germline CDR1 is SGDLS and CDR2 is YYNGEE. CDR3 in amino acids: CASSVGGVGTDTQYF. Here the CDR3 DNA reads TGTGCCAGCAGCGTAGGGGGGGTGGGCACAGATACGCAGTATTTT.

The chain employs TRBV4-1 and TRBJ2-2; 10 nucleotides match TRBD2. Germline V gene lookup returns CDR1 MGHRA and CDR2 YSYEKL. The CDR3 consists of 17 residues. J lost 9 bases, V lost 1 base, and 11 bases had no gene match. DNA of the CDR3: TGCGCCAGCAGCCAAGGGCGGAGCGGGGGGGCTACCAGGGAGCTGTTTTTT. It yields the protein CASSQGRSGGATRELFF.

This clone appeared a few times. V usage is TRBV2 and J usage is TRBJ1-5; the D gene is possibly TRBD1 (6 bases). The CDR3 length is 16 residues. Trimming took off 6 bases at V and 1 base at J, with 16 bases between the two ends. Germline-derived CDR1 and CDR2 are SNHLY and FYNNEI. In DNA, the CDR3 is TGTGCCAGCAGCGCAGAGACAGGTTTAAGCAATCAGCCCCAGCATTTT. Its protein is CASSAETGLSNQPQHF.

This clone was seen only a few times. This chain links TRBV7-9 with TRBJ1-1; TRBD1 matches at 8 bases. This CDR3 comprises 15 residues. Germline-derived CDR1 and CDR2 are SEHNR and FQNEAQ (reference sequence). The trim removed 3 bases at V and 8 bases at J, leaving 11 bases unmatched. DNA for the CDR3: TGTGCCAGCAGCTTGCTCCGGAGCAGGGGGCGGGAAGCTTTCTTT. This gives the protein CASSLLRSRGREAFF. The full variable domain, rest sourced from reference TRBV7-9 and TRBJ1-1, is DTGVSQNPRHKITKRGQNVTFRCDPISEHNRLYWYRQTLGQGPEFLTYFQNEAQLEKSRLLSDRFSAERPKGSFSTLEIQRTEQGDSAMYLCASSLLRSRGREAFFGQGTRLTVV.

V and J are TRBV6-1 and TRBJ2-3; 9 bases are shared with TRBD1. The CDR3 contains 14 residues. V gave up 8 bases and J gave up 2 bases; unmatched junction bases: 5. Germline loops: CDR1 MNHNS, CDR2 SASEGT. CDR3 sequence: CASLTGGLTDTQYF. CDR3 sequence (DNA): TGTGCCAGCTTGACAGGGGGACTCACAGATACGCAGTATTTT.

The V and J genes are TRBV29-1 and TRBJ2-7, with TRBD1 matching over 7 bases. In germline, CDR1 is SQVTM, CDR2 ANQGSEA. The CDR3 has 13 residues. V lost 7 bases, J lost 4 bases, and 10 bases stayed unmatched. CDR3 bases: TGCAGCGCCTCGGGACAGACCATTTACGAGCAGTACTTC. As protein: CSASGQTIYEQYF.